The sample holds a few counts of the clone carrying this T cell receptor beta chain. The use of a sample-barcoded 5' primer and a J-beta primer mix characterized a second PCR of about 7 to 12 cycles. MiXCR, applied by TCRdb to the 5' RACE reads, yields one record per CDR3 protein. In the table there are over a million distinct CDR3 sequences, under 30% of which are singletons. CDR3 length: 16 residues. J gave up 0 bases and V 0 bases, and 6 bases lay outside the gene matches. The germline V gene encodes CDR1 SGDLS and CDR2 YYNGEE. This record belongs to a study of blood T cells in healthy people across ages. The sample was also linked to a second study, of T cells of mothers and their children.

The V and J genes are TRBV9 and TRBJ2-7; TRBD1 agrees at 7 bases. The specimen sequenced was blood. The clonotype originates from a girl aged 2-10 years in good health. CDR3 protein: CASSVAPGQSSYEQYF. The CDR3 DNA is TGTGCCAGCAGCGTAGCACCGGGACAGAGCTCCTACGAGCAGTACTTC.